This TCR beta chain was recorded in a study of cytomegalovirus exposure and HLA in healthy donors. Produced via immunoSEQ multiplex PCR; TCRdb's table is partial and in-frame only. Among about 150,000 clones listed, more than 75% were seen once. About this clone: As yet, its antigen is unknown.

Whole-study findings and limits: Investigators reported 164 TCR beta chains as tied to cytomegalovirus.

CDR1 is MGHRA and CDR2 is YSYEKL in the germline V gene. J gave up 1 base and V 4 bases, and 9 bases lay outside the gene matches. The CDR3 sequence is 17 residues long. This rearrangement joins TRBV4-1 to TRBJ1-1; 10 positions agree with TRBD1. The sequence was collected from a man younger than 35 in good health and CMV-seronegative. Source material: PBMCs. The CDR3 bases are TGCGCCAGCAGCCCCGGACAGGGGGGGCTCGGGAACACTGAAGCTTTCTTT. It encodes CASSPGQGGLGNTEAFF.